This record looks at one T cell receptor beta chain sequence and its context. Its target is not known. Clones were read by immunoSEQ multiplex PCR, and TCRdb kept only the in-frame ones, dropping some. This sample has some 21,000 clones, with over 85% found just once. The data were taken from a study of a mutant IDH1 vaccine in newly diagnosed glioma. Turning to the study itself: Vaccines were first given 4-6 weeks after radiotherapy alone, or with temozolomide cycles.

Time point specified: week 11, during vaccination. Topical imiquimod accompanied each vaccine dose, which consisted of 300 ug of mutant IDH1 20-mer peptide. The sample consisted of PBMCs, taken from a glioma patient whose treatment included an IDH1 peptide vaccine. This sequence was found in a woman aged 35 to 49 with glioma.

The CDR3 loop is CASSLAVSHNEQFF. The CDR3 DNA is TGTGCCAGCAGCTTAGCGGTGAGTCACAATGAGCAGTTCTTC. V and J are TRBV7-8 and TRBJ2-1; no firm D call. Germline V gene lookup returns CDR1 SGHVS and CDR2 FQNEAQ. CDR3 length equals 14 residues. V was shortened by 0 bases and J by 5 bases, with 8 bases between the two germline ends.